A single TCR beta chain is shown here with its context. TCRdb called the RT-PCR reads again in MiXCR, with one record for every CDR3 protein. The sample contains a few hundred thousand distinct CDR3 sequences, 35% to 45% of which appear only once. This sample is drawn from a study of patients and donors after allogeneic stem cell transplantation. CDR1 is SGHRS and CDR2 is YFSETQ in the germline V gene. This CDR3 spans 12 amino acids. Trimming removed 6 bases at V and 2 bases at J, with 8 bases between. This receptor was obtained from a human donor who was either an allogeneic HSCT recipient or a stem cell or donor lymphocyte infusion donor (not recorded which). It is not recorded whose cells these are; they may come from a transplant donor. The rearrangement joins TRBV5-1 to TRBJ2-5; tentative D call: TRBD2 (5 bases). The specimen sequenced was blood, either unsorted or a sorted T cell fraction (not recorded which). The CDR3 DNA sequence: TGCGCCAGCAAGCGGCAACAAGAGACCCAGTACTTC. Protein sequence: CASKRQQETQYF.